Reported below is one TCR beta chain. This same CDR3 is encoded by further DNA sequences in the sample. This entry belongs to a study of T cells in localized non-small cell lung cancer. In germline, CDR1 is LNHDA, CDR2 SQIVND (reference sequence). This CDR3 has 16 amino acids. V was shortened by 6 bases and J by 3 bases, with 17 bases between the two germline ends. Method: immunoSEQ multiplex PCR; TCRdb's copy keeps in-frame clones and lacks some. The profile shows roughly 30,000 clones, around 93% of them singletons. Here the sequenced sample was PBMCs, taken before any cancer treatment. This clonotype originated in a man between 40 and 70 years old with stage II lung adenocarcinoma. The chain combines TRBV19 with TRBJ2-2, with D perhaps matching TRBD2 (5 bases). CDR3 residues: CASRDSDNGDTGELFF. DNA for the CDR3: TGTGCCAGTAGGGACTCGGATAATGGGGACACCGGGGAGCTGTTTTTT.